This record concerns one TCR beta chain sequence. The antigen remains unidentified. From germline, CDR1 is DFQATT and CDR2 SNEGSKA (reference sequence). Trimming shortened V by 2 bases and J by 4 bases, and 7 bases separated the two germline ends. The CDR3 contains 12 residues. TCR alpha and TCR beta cDNA libraries with sample barcodes and UMIs came from 5'RACE using constant-segment primers. Via MiXCR, TCRdb re-called the 5' RACE reads, giving one row per CDR3 protein. The data hold hundreds of thousands of distinct CDR3 sequences, with less than 25% observed a single time. This specimen comes from a study of T-cell memory formation after mild COVID-19. Findings of the study overall: That cross-reactive memory joined was suggested by some responding clones appearing in pre-infection memory. A second wave of clones peaked on day 37, and their SARS-CoV-2 specificity went unconfirmed.

The TCR was taken from an adult woman who had mild COVID-19 (a few samples of this study predate the infection). Cell type and time point are not known. Sequences were obtained from PBMCs or a T cell subset sorted from them (not recorded which). The gene calls are TRBV20-1 and TRBJ2-3; D is perhaps TRBD2 (6 bases). Written as DNA, the CDR3 is TGCAGTGCTAGACGACTAGCAGATACGCAGTATTTT. Its translation is CSARRLADTQYF.